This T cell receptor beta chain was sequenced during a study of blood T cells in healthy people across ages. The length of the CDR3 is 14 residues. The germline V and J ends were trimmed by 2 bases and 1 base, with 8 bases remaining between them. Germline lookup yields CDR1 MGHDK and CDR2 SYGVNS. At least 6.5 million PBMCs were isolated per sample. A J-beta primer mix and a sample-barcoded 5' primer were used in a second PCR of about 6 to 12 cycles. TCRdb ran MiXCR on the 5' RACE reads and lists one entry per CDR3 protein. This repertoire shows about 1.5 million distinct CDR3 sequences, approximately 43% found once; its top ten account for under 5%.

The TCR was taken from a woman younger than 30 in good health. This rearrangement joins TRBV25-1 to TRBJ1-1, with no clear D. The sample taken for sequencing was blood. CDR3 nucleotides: TGTGCCAGCAGTGAAGTTCGAGGGAACACTGAAGCTTTCTTT. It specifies CASSEVRGNTEAFF.